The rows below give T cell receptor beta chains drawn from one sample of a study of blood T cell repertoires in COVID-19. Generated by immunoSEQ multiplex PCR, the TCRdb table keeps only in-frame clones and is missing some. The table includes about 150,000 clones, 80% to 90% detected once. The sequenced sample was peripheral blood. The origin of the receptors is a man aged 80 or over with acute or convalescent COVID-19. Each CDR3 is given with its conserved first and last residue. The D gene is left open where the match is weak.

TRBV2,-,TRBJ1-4,TGTGCCAGCAGTGCGGGAAAAGCAACTAATGAAAAACTGTTTTTT,CASSAGKATNEKLFF
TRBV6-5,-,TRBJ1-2,TGTGCCAGCAGTTACCACAGGGACACCCTTAACTATGGCTACACCTTC,CASSYHRDTLNYGYTF
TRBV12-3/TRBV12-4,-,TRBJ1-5,TGTGCCAGCAGTTTTGAAACGGATCAGCCCCAGCATTTT,CASSFETDQPQHF
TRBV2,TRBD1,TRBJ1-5,TGTGCCAGCAGACGCGACAGGGGGGTTAACAATCAGCCCCAGCATTTT,CASRRDRGVNNQPQHF
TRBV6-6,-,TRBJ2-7,TGTGCCAGCAGGAAACAGGGTGCGCCCTACGAGCAGTACTTC,CASRKQGAPYEQYF
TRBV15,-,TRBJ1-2,TGTGCCACCAGCAGAGATATAGGGGATGGCTACACCTTC,CATSRDIGDGYTF
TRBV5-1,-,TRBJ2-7,TGCGCCAGCAGCTTGGTTGCAGGATCGAAGTACGAGCAGTACTTC,CASSLVAGSKYEQYF
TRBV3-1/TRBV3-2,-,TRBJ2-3,TGTGCCAGCAGCGCGGGACTGGGCACAGATACGCAGTATTTT,CASSAGLGTDTQYF
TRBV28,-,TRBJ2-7,TGTGCCAGCAGTCCCCGAGATGGCTCCTACGAGCAGTACTTC,CASSPRDGSYEQYF
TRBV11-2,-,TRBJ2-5,TGTGCCAGCAGCCTATTAAACAGGGCGAAAGAGACCCAGTACTTC,CASSLLNRAKETQYF
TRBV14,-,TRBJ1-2,TGTGCCAGCAGCCAAACTTCGCTATCCTATGGCTACACCTTC,CASSQTSLSYGYTF
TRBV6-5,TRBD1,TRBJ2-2,TGTGCCGGAAGACAGGGGTGGGCCGGGGAGCTGTTTTTT,CAGRQGWAGELFF
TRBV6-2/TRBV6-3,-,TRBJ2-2,TGTGCCAGCAGCAAACGCGGTCCAATCCGGGCCGGGGAGCTGTTTTTT,CASSKRGPIRAGELFF
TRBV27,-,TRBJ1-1,TGTGCCAGCAGCTCCAGGGTGGATGAAGCTTTCTTT,CASSSRVDEAFF
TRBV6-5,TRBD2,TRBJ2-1,TGTGCCAGCAGTCAGCGGGAGTCGAATGAGCAGTTCTTC,CASSQRESNEQFF
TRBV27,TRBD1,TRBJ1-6,TGTGCCAGCACCGGGACAGGGGCATCACCCCTCCACTTT,CASTGTGASPLHF